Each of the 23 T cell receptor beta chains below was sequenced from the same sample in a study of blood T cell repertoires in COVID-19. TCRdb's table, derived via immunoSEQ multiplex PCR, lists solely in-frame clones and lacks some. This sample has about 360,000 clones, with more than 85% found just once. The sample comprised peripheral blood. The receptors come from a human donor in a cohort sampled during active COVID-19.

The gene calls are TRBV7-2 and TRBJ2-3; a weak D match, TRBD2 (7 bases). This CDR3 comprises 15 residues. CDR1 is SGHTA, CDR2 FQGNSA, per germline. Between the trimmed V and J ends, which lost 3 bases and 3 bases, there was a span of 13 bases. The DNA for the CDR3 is TGTGCCAGCAGCTTTGGGGGGGGCCTGACAGATACGCAGTATTTT. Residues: CASSFGGGLTDTQYF. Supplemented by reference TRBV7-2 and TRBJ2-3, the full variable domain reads GAGVSQSPSNKVTEKGKDVELRCDPISGHTALYWYRQSLGQGLEFLIYFQGNSAPDKSGLPSDRFSAERTGGSVSTLTIQRTQQEDSAVYLCASSFGGGLTDTQYFGPGTRLTVL.

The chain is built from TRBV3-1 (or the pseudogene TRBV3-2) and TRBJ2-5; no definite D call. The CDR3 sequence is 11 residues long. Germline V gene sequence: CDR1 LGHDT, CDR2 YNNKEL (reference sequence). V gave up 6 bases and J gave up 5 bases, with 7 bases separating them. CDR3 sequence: CASRQAETQYF. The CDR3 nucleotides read TGTGCCAGCAGGCAGGCGGAGACCCAGTACTTC.

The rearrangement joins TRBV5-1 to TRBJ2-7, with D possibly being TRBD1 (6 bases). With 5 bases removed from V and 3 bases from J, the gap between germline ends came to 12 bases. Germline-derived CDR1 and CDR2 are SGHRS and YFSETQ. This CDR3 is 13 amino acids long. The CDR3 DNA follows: TGCGCCAGCAGGAAGGGGGAAAACTACGAGCAGTACTTC. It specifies CASRKGENYEQYF.

As DNA, the CDR3 is TGCGCCAGCAGCCTAGTTAAACAGGGCCTAGGCGCGGGCTACACCTTC. The encoded protein is CASSLVKQGLGAGYTF. The chain uses TRBV4-1 and TRBJ1-2; possibly TRBD1 for D (6 bases). The CDR3 has 16 residues. The germline V gene has CDR1 MGHRA and CDR2 YSYEKL. V dropped 4 bases and J dropped 8 bases, with 23 bases sitting between them.

The CDR3, as DNA: TGCAGCGTCAAAGCCGTCCGAACGGGGTGGACCTACAATGAGCAGTTCTTC. Protein sequence: CSVKAVRTGWTYNEQFF. The chain joins TRBV29-1 to TRBJ2-1, with D maybe TRBD2 (5 bases). Trimming left V 6 bases short and J 2 bases short, with 23 bases between. Germline loops: CDR1 SQVTM, CDR2 ANQGSEA. CDR3 length: 17 amino acids.

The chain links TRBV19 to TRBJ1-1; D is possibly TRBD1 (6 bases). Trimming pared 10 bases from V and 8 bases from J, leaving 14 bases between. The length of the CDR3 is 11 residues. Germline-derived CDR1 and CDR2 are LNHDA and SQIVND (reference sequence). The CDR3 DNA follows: TGTGCCACTCTCCAGGGGCCGGAAGCTTTCTTT. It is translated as CATLQGPEAFF.

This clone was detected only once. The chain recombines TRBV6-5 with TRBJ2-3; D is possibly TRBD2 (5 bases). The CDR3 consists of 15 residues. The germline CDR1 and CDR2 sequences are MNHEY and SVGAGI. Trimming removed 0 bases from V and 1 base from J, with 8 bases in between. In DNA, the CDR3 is TGTGCCAGCAGTTACTCGCGGGCAGGCACAGATACGCAGTATTTT. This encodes CASSYSRAGTDTQYF.

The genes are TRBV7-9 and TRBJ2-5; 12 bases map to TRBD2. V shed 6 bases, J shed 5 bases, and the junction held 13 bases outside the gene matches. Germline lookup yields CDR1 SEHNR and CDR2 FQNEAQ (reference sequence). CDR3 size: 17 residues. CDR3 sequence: CASRLGLAGRKAETQYF. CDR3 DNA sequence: TGTGCCAGCAGACTCGGACTAGCGGGACGTAAAGCGGAGACCCAGTACTTC.

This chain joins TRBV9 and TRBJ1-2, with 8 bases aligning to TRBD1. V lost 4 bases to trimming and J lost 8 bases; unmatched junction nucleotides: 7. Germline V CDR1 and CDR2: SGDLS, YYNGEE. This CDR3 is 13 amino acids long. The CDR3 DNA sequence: TGTGCCAGCAGCCCAAGGACAGGGTGGGGCTACACCTTC. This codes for CASSPRTGWGYTF.

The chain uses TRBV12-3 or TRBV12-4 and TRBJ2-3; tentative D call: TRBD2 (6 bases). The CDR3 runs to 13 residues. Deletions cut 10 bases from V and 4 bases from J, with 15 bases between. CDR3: CAITEEGPDTQYF. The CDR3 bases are TGTGCCATCACGGAGGAGGGGCCAGATACGCAGTATTTT.

The CDR3 is CASNKDRAIYGYTF. Here the CDR3 DNA reads TGTGCCAGTAACAAGGACAGGGCTATATATGGCTACACCTTC. This chain uses TRBV19 with TRBJ1-2; 8 bases map to TRBD1. Trimming took 7 bases from V and 5 from J; bases not matched to a gene: 9. The CDR3 runs 14 residues. Germline CDR1 and CDR2: LNHDA and SQIVND (reference sequence).

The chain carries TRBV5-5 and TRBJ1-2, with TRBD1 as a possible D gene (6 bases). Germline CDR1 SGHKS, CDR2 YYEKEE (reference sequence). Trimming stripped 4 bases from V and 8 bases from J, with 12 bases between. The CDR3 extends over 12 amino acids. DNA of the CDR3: TGTGCCAGCAGCCAGGGGTCTCACGGCTACACCTTC. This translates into CASSQGSHGYTF.

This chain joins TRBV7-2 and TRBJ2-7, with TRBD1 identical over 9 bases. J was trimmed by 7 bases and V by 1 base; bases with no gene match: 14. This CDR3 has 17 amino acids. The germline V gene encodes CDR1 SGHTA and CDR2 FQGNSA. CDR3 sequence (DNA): TGTGCCAGCAGCTTAGGGGCGCAGGGGACAGGGACCGGTGAGCAGTACTTC. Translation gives CASSLGAQGTGTGEQYF.

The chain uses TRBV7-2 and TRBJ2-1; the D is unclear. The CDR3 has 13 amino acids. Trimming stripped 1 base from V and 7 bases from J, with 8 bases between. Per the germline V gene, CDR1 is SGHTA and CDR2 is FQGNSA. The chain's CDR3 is CASSLVSVNEQFF. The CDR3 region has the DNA TGTGCCAGCAGCTTAGTATCAGTGAATGAGCAGTTCTTC.

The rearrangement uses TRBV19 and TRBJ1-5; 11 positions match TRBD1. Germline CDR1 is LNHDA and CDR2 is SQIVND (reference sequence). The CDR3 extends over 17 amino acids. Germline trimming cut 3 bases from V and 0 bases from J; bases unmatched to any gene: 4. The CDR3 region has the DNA TGTGCCAGTAGTATGTCCGGGACAGGGGGTAGCAATCAGCCCCAGCATTTT. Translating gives CASSMSGTGGSNQPQHF. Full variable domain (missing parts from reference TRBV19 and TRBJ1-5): DGGITQSPKYLFRKEGQNVTLSCEQNLNHDAMYWYRQDPGQGLRLIYYSQIVNDFQKGDIAEGYSVSREKKESFPLTVTSAQKNPTAFYLCASSMSGTGGSNQPQHFGDGTRLSIL.

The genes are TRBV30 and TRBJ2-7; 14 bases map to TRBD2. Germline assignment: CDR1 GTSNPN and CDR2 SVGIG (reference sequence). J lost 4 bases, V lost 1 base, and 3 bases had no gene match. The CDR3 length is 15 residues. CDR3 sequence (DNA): TGTGCCTGGAGTGGGGGACTAGCGGGGGTATACGAGCAGTACTTC. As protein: CAWSGGLAGVYEQYF.

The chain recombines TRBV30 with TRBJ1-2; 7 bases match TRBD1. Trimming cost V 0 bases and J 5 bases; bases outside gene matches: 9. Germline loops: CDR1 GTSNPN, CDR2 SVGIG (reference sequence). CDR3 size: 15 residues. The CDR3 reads CAWSVGLTGKYGYTF. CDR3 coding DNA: TGTGCCTGGAGTGTAGGGTTGACAGGGAAATATGGCTACACCTTC.

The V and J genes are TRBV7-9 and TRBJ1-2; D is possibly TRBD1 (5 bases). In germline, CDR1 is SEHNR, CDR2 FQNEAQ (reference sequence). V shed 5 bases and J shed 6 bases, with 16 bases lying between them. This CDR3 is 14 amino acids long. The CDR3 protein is CASSRHQGLDGYTF. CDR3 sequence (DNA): TGTGCCAGCAGCCGGCACCAGGGACTTGATGGCTACACCTTC.

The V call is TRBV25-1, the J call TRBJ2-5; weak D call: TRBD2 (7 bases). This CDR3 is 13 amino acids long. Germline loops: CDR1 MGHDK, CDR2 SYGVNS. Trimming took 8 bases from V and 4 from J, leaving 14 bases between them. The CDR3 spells CASQGGGAETQYF. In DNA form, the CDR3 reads TGTGCCAGCCAGGGCGGGGGCGCAGAGACCCAGTACTTC.

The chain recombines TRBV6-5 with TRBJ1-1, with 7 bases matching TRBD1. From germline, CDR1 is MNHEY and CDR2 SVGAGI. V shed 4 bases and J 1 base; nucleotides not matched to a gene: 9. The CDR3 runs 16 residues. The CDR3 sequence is CASSSRTGGGNTEAFF. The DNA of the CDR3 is TGTGCCAGCAGTTCCCGGACAGGAGGGGGGAACACTGAAGCTTTCTTT.

CDR3 amino acids: CASSPQVAGGRGDTQYF. CDR3 nucleotide sequence: TGTGCCAGCAGCCCGCAGGTAGCGGGAGGGCGGGGAGATACGCAGTATTTT. This chain joins TRBV4-2 and TRBJ2-3, with 11 bases that match TRBD2. The CDR3 has 17 residues. Germline V lookup: CDR1 LGHNA, CDR2 YNFKEQ. Trimming took 4 bases from V and 5 from J; bases not matched to a gene: 11.

The CDR3 protein is CASSVRAGLSEQYF. The CDR3 DNA reads as TGTGCCAGCAGCGTACGGGCGGGCTTGAGCGAGCAGTACTTC. This sequence joins TRBV9 and TRBJ2-7, with D maybe TRBD2 (5 bases). This CDR3 contains 14 residues. V was pared by 1 base and J by 6 bases, with 14 bases between. CDR1 is SGDLS, CDR2 YYNGEE, per germline.

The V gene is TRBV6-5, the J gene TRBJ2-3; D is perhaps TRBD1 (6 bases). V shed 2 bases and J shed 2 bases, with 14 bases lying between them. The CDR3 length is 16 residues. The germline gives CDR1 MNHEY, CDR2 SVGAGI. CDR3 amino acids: CASSYSIRGDTDTQYF. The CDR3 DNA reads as TGTGCCAGCAGTTACAGCATCAGGGGTGACACAGATACGCAGTATTTT.